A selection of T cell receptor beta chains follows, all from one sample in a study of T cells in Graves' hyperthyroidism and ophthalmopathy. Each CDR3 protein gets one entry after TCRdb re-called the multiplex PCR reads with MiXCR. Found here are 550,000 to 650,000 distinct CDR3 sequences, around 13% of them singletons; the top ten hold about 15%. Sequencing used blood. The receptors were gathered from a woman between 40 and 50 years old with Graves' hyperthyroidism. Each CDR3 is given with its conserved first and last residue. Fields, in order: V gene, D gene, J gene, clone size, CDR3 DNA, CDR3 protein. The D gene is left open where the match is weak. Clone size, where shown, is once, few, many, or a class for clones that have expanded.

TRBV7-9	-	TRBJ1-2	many	TGTGCCAGCAGCCCCCCACAGGGTAGAGAGATTTATGGCTACACCTTC	CASSPPQGREIYGYTF
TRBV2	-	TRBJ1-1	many	TGTGCCAGCAGTGAAAACGGGGAGACCGCGGGCACTGAAGCTTTCTTT	CASSENGETAGTEAFF
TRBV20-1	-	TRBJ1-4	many	TGCAGTGCAACAGGAGCAGGGGCGGGAGAAAAACTGTTTTTT	CSATGAGAGEKLFF
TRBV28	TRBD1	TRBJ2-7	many	TGTGCCAGCAGCCGACAGGGGGACTACGAGCAGTACTTC	CASSRQGDYEQYF
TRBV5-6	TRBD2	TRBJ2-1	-	TGTGCCAGCAGCTCGGGGTCTAGCGGGAAAGCAGACAATGAGCAGTTCTTC	CASSSGSSGKADNEQFF
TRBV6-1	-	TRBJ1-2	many	TGTGCCAGCAGTGATCGAGAGGGCTCATGGGGCTACACCTTC	CASSDREGSWGYTF
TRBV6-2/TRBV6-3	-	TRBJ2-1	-	TGTGCCAGCAGTTACTCGACGAACAATGAGCAGTTCTTC	CASSYSTNNEQFF
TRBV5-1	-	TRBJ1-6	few	TGCGCCAGCAGCCTACAGGGAATCGATTCACCCCTCCACTTT	CASSLQGIDSPLHF
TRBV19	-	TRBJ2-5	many	TGTGCCAGCTCCCCAAGCAGAGAGACCCAGTACTTC	CASSPSRETQYF
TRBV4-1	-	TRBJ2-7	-	TGCGCCAGCAGCCAAGCGAGCAGCAGCTCCTACGAGCAGTACTTC	CASSQASSSSYEQYF
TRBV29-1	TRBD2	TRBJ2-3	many	TGCAGCGTCCCTGGACTAGCGGGACACAGCACAGATACGCAGTATTTT	CSVPGLAGHSTDTQYF
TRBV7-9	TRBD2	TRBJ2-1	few	TGTGCCAGCAGCTTTCGTGGACTAGCGGAGCCTCCCGGGGGGAATGAGCAGTTCTTC	CASSFRGLAEPPGGNEQFF
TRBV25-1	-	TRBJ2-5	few	TGTGCCAGCCGGGACTCCTTCGCCATACAGTACTTC	CASRDSFAIQYF
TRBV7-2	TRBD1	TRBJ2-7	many	TGTGCCAGCAGCTTTCAACCGGGACAGGGGGGGTACGAGCAGTACTTC	CASSFQPGQGGYEQYF
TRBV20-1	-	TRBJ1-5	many	TGCAGTGCTAGAGTAGGGGATCAGCCCCAGCATTTT	CSARVGDQPQHF
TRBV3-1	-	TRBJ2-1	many	TGTGCCAGCAGCCAGCCCACCCGGGGTGAGCAGTTCTTC	CASSQPTRGEQFF
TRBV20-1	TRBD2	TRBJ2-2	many	TGCAGTGCTGAATCTAGCGGGAGTGCTCGTGGCACCGGGGAGCTGTTTTTT	CSAESSGSARGTGELFF
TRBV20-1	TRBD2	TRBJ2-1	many	TGCAGTGCTAGCAGGCATAGCGGGAGGGTTACCTACAATGAGCAGTTCTTC	CSASRHSGRVTYNEQFF
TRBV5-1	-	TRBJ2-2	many	TGTGCCAGCAGTTTAGCTGCGAACACCGGGGAGCTGTTTTTT	CASSLAANTGELFF
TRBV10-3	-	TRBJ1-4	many	TGTGCCATCAGTGACGGGGCCGGGGGGGAAAAACTGTTTTTT	CAISDGAGGEKLFF
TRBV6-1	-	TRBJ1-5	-	TGTGCCAGCACTGACCCAGGGGCCGGTCAGCCCCAGCATTTT	CASTDPGAGQPQHF
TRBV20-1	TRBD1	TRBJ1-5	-	TGCAGTGCTACACAGCGGGACAGAAAATATAGCAATCAGCCCCAGCATTTT	CSATQRDRKYSNQPQHF
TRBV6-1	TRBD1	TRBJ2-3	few	TGTGCCAGCAGTGCGGGACAGGGGGTATCAGATACGCAGTATTTT	CASSAGQGVSDTQYF
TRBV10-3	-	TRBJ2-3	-	TGTGCCATCAGCGCCCCCCGACAGAACACAGATACGCGGTATTTT	CAISAPRQNTDTRYF
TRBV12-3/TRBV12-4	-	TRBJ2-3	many	TGTGCCAGCAGTTTAGGGATCCATACGCAGTATTTT	CASSLGIHTQYF
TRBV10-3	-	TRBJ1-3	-	TGTGCCATCAGTGAGCATAGCTCTGGAAACACCATATATTTT	CAISEHSSGNTIYF
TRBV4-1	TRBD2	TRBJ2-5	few	TGCGCCAGCAGCCAAGACGGACTAGCGGGCCAAGAGACCCAGTACTTC	CASSQDGLAGQETQYF
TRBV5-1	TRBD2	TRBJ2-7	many	TGCGCCAGCAGGCGACAAGCGGGATCGGACGAGCAGTACTTC	CASRRQAGSDEQYF
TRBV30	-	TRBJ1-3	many	TGTGCCCGCCAGGTTGGAAACACCATATATTTT	CARQVGNTIYF
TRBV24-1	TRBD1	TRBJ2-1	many	TGTGCCACGAAACAGGGGGCCGGGAGCGGGAACTCCTACAATGAGCAGTTCTTC	CATKQGAGSGNSYNEQFF
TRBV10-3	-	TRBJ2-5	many	TGTGCCATCAGTAAAGAGACAGGAGACTTCAGCTTATCCGATGAGACCCAGTACTTC	CAISKETGDFSLSDETQYF
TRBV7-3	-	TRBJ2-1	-	TGTGCCAGCAGCTTAGATGGGGTTCAGTTCTTC	CASSLDGVQFF
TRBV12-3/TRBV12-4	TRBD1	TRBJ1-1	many	TGTGCCAGCAGTTGGGGACAGCTGAACACTGAAGCTTTCTTT	CASSWGQLNTEAFF
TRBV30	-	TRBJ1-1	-	TGTGCCTGGAGTCCCCGACTGAGAAAGAACACTGAAGCTTTCTTT	CAWSPRLRKNTEAFF
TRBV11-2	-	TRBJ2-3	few	TGTGCCAGCAGCCAAGTTTCCGACCGCGCGCGCTATAGCACAGATACGCAGTATTTT	CASSQVSDRARYSTDTQYF
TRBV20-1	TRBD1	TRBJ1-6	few	TGCAGTGCTAGACTCGGGACAGAGAATTCACCCCTCCACTTT	CSARLGTENSPLHF
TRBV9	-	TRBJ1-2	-	TGTGCCAGCAGCGGGGCTGGCTACACCTTC	CASSGAGYTF
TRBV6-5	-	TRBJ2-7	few	TGTGCCAGCAGTTACTCCCCGCCAAGACAGAGCTTCACCTACGAGCAGTACTTC	CASSYSPPRQSFTYEQYF
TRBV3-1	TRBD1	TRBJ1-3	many	TGTGCCAGCAGCCAAGCGTCCACAGGGGCCTCTGGAAACACCATATATTTT	CASSQASTGASGNTIYF
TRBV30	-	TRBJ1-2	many	TGTGCCTGGAGTGTGGCAGGGGTTGGCTACACCTTC	CAWSVAGVGYTF
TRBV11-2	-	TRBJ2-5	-	TGTGCCAGCAGCTTAGTAGCCGGGATTCAAGAGACCCAGTACTTC	CASSLVAGIQETQYF
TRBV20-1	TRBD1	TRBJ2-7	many	TGCAGTGCTGGGTCCCAGGACAGGGTAATCTACGAGCAGTACTTC	CSAGSQDRVIYEQYF
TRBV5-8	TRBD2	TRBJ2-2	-	TGTGCCAGCAGCATAGCGGGAGTCACCGGGGGGCTGTTTTTT	CASSIAGVTGGLFF
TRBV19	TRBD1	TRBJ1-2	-	TGTGCCAGTACCCTGTCCGGGACAGGGGACTATGGCTACACCTTC	CASTLSGTGDYGYTF
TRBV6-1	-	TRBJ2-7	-	TGTGCCAGCGGTCCCGACGAAACAGGCTCCTACGAGCAGTACTTC	CASGPDETGSYEQYF
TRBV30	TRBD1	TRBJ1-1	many	TGTGCCTGGAGTCGGGACAGACAAATGAACACTGAAGCTTTCTTT	CAWSRDRQMNTEAFF
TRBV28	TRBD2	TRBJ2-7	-	TGTGCCAGCAAGCCGGGAGGTTCCTACGAGCAGTACTTC	CASKPGGSYEQYF
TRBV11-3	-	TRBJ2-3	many	TGTGCCAGCAGCACCAGGCCCTCAGATACGCAGTATTTT	CASSTRPSDTQYF
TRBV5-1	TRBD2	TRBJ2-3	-	TGCGCCAGCAGCTTTAATAGCGGGGTTCCCACAGATACGCAGTATTTT	CASSFNSGVPTDTQYF
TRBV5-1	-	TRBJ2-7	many	TGCGCCAGCAGCGACGGTGACTCAATCCCGTACGAGCAGTACTTC	CASSDGDSIPYEQYF
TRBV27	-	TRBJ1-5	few	TGTGCCAGCAGTTTACCACAGAATAGCAATCAGCCCCAGCATTTT	CASSLPQNSNQPQHF